Listed here is a single T cell receptor beta chain. Assay: immunoSEQ multiplex PCR; the TCRdb copy retains only in-frame clones and omits some. The sample yields more than 2 million clones, 85% to 95% seen once. This sample is part of a study of shared clonotypes between healthy human individuals. Study details: Donors had three CD4 naive, three CD4 memory, two CD8 naive and one CD8 memory plate apiece.

Germline CDR1 and CDR2: SGHNT and YYREEE (reference sequence). The CDR3 runs 13 residues. J lost 4 bases, V lost 3 bases, and 3 bases had no gene match. CD45RO negativity and positive selection for CCR7 defined naive CD8 cells, a population that excluded terminally differentiated effector memory CD45RA+ cells. Everyone who donated was a Caucasian adult who lived in Nashville, Tennessee. The TCR sequence derives from a man younger than 35 in good health. Some clones in this sample may be carry-over from other donors' samples. The sequencing sample was made of naive CD8+ T cells from PBMCs. The V call is TRBV5-4, the J call TRBJ2-7; the match to TRBD1 covers 8 bases. CDR3 region: CASSSDRDYEQYF. In DNA, the CDR3 is TGTGCCAGCAGCTCGGACAGGGATTACGAGCAGTACTTC.